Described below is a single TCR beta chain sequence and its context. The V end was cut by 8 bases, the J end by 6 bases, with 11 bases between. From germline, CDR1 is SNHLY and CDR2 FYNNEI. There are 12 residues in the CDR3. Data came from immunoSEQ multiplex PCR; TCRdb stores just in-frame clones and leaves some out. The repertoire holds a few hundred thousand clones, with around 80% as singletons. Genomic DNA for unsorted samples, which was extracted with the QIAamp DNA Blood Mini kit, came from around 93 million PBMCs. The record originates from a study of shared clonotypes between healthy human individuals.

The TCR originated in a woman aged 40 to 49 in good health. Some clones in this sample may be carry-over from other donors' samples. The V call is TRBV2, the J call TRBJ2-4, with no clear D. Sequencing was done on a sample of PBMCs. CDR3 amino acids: CASDELGNIQYF. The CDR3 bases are TGTGCCAGCGACGAGTTGGGAAACATTCAGTACTTC.